This TCR beta chain was captured in a study of shared clonotypes between healthy human individuals. The study, taken as a whole, reports: Naive subsets generally exceeded memory subsets in estimated richness.

Turning to this clone: The antigen remains unidentified.

Everyone who donated was a Caucasian adult who lived in Nashville, Tennessee. Investigators spread the genomic DNA of each subset evenly over several immunoSEQ plates. Assay used: immunoSEQ multiplex PCR; TCRdb lists only in-frame clones, some missing. The data contain over a million clones, around 78% of them seen just once; the ten biggest clones take up approximately 0.52%. With V trimmed by 3 bases and J by 6 bases, 8 bases remained unmatched. This CDR3 is built from 15 residues. The germline V gene has CDR1 KGHSH and CDR2 LQKENI. The sequence was obtained from a young man in good health. Some clones in this sample may be carry-over from other donors' samples. Sequencing was carried out using memory CD4+ T cells from PBMCs. Regarding subset: CD45RA-negative fraction. The chain employs TRBV18 and TRBJ2-7; TRBD2 matches 10 bases. CDR3 sequence reads: CASSPPSGSSAEQYF. The CDR3 bases are TGTGCCAGCTCACCTCCTAGCGGGAGTTCGGCCGAGCAGTACTTC.